This T cell receptor beta chain derives from a study of regulatory T cells in long-lasting Graves disease. Study results and caveats: Persistent patients had a count of shared public clonotypes (over 2,500) that exceeded that of new patients (966). Segments TRBV28, TRBJ1-2 and TRBJ2-5 showed preferential usage in persistent disease.

Remarks on this clonotype: The antigen is unknown.

Time point: persistent/refractory GD, antithyroid drugs over 5 years with positive TRAb. Extracted PBMC RNA gave rise to the TCR library. Patients with Graves' disease were diagnosed by American Thyroid Association guidelines. An endocrinology unit in Xi'an, China, supplied the patients. Trimming shortened V by 0 bases and J by 6 bases, and 6 bases separated the two germline ends. The CDR3 totals 13 residues. Germline V gene lookup returns CDR1 MNHNS and CDR2 SASEGT. Sequencing libraries for TCR beta were prepared with iRepertoire HTBI primers and Arm-PCR of CDR3 regions. Each CDR3 protein gets one entry after TCRdb re-called the multiplex PCR reads with MiXCR. The sample shows more than 650,000 distinct CDR3 sequences, 25% to 35% of them seen only once.

The sample was peripheral blood mononuclear cells (PBMCs), taken when the disease was refractory, from a patient treated with antithyroid drugs. This rearrangement joins TRBV6-1 to TRBJ1-5, with D hard to call. The TCR originated in a female donor with Graves disease. CDR3 DNA: TGTGCCAGCAGTGAAGCGCACGGTCAGCCCCAGCATTTT. Residues: CASSEAHGQPQHF.